Each of the 2 T cell receptor beta chains below was sequenced from the same sample in a study of T cell changes during pregnancy in multiple sclerosis. Assay used: immunoSEQ multiplex PCR; TCRdb lists only in-frame clones, some missing. The sample lists around 57,000 clones, around 93% occurring once. The starting material was CD4+ T cells from peripheral blood mononuclear cells, obtained after pregnancy. Source of these receptors: a female donor in good health, enrolled as a control in a pregnancy study.

The chain combines TRBV4-1 with TRBJ1-1; 7 bases are shared with TRBD1. CDR3 length equals 14 residues. CDR1 is MGHRA and CDR2 is YSYEKL in the germline V gene. V was pared by 4 bases and J by 5 bases, with 7 bases of the junction left unmatched. CDR3 in amino acids: CASSRGQAETEAFF. CDR3 coding DNA: TGCGCCAGCAGCCGAGGACAGGCAGAAACTGAAGCTTTCTTT.

The V call is TRBV4-3, the J call TRBJ2-7, with D hard to call. Germline-derived CDR1 and CDR2 are LGHNA and YSLEER. With 3 bases removed from V and 2 bases from J, the gap between germline ends came to 5 bases. CDR3 length: 12 amino acids. The CDR3: CASSQAPYEQYF. The CDR3, as DNA: TGCGCCAGCAGCCAGGCCCCCTACGAGCAGTACTTC.